This is a list of T cell receptor beta chains from one sample in a study. Assay: immunoSEQ multiplex PCR; the TCRdb copy retains only in-frame clones and omits some. This repertoire shows 68,000 or so clones, just over 90% found once; its top ten account for around 4.5%. Sequenced sample: PBMCs. All receptors derive from a man aged 40-55 years with rheumatoid arthritis. Each CDR3 is given without its conserved first and last residue. Each record gives: V gene, CDR3 protein.

V gene: TRBV7-6; CDR3 protein: ASSPLAGMGYEQY
V gene: TRBV28; CDR3 protein: ASSTTGTGLTNEKLF
V gene: TRBV7-3; CDR3 protein: ASSPAGTQNSYGYT
V gene: TRBV7-9; CDR3 protein: ASSPLGGRTDTQY
V gene: TRBV28; CDR3 protein: ASSFFGRRDEQF
V gene: TRBV7-6; CDR3 protein: ASSPRALNTGELF
V gene: TRBV5-1; CDR3 protein: ASSLEGVGGFYGYT
V gene: TRBV19; CDR3 protein: ASSPRQGSWETQY
V gene: TRBV9; CDR3 protein: ASSVGTGKQPQH
V gene: TRBV27; CDR3 protein: ASSRPGTDYEQY
V gene: TRBV19; CDR3 protein: ASSATGGTEAF
V gene: TRBV7-2; CDR3 protein: ASSTRLGHEQY
V gene: TRBV7-9; CDR3 protein: ASSLGQENTEAF
V gene: TRBV6-5; CDR3 protein: ASSFKGFFVNEQY
V gene: TRBV12-3/TRBV12-4; CDR3 protein: ASSGQGDQPQH
V gene: TRBV3-1/TRBV3-2; CDR3 protein: ASSPSPGLAGSYEQY
V gene: TRBV5-1; CDR3 protein: ASSFTAPSSYEQY
V gene: TRBV9; CDR3 protein: ASSTRDSQRYNSPLH
V gene: TRBV5-4; CDR3 protein: ASSQGSTNEKLF
V gene: TRBV6-2/TRBV6-3; CDR3 protein: ASSYLAGGDTQY
V gene: TRBV18; CDR3 protein: ASPRDRVNSGANVLT
V gene: TRBV7-2; CDR3 protein: ASREASGRDIQY
V gene: TRBV6-5; CDR3 protein: ASKRQGVTEAF
V gene: TRBV18; CDR3 protein: ASSPIRGQGDEKLF
V gene: TRBV5-5; CDR3 protein: ASSSQGSGDYGYT
V gene: TRBV6-2/TRBV6-3; CDR3 protein: ASSRPAQETQY
V gene: TRBV5-1; CDR3 protein: ASSLVGPPDEQY
V gene: TRBV30; CDR3 protein: AWSVLRDVNSPLH
V gene: TRBV15; CDR3 protein: ATGRSSTDTQY
V gene: TRBV12-3/TRBV12-4; CDR3 protein: ASRPQGLTEAF
V gene: TRBV6-6; CDR3 protein: ASRTGREAF
V gene: TRBV27; CDR3 protein: ASSLYSSGNTIY
V gene: TRBV7-9; CDR3 protein: ASTDGKGSRTEAF
V gene: TRBV18; CDR3 protein: ASSQDGGSILGETQY
V gene: TRBV27; CDR3 protein: ASSLGTSGLTYEQY
V gene: TRBV11-3; CDR3 protein: ASSLGWQYNEQF
V gene: TRBV5-4; CDR3 protein: ASSTGPSPLH
V gene: TRBV3-1/TRBV3-2; CDR3 protein: ASSQDRADQPQH
V gene: TRBV15; CDR3 protein: ATSKEGARAGELF
V gene: TRBV18; CDR3 protein: ASSPQQGEVNEQF
V gene: TRBV4-1; CDR3 protein: ASSQGNYGYT
V gene: TRBV27; CDR3 protein: ASSLDSSYEQY
V gene: TRBV11-2; CDR3 protein: ASSLGQGRGNTGELF
V gene: TRBV19; CDR3 protein: ASSQGAGTEAF
V gene: TRBV6-5; CDR3 protein: ASSYRGLSYEQY
V gene: TRBV2; CDR3 protein: ASSEKGLSNQPQH
V gene: TRBV18; CDR3 protein: ASSPMGRAPYNEQF
V gene: TRBV5-1; CDR3 protein: ASSLARRGSSYNSPLH
V gene: TRBV29-1; CDR3 protein: SSARGDTEAF